Listed here are 3 T cell receptor beta chains from one sample, sequenced in a study of shared clonotypes between healthy human individuals. Measured with immunoSEQ multiplex PCR; TCRdb has only the in-frame clones, and not every one. The table includes about 1.5 million clones, around 97% detected once. The material sequenced was naive CD4+ T cells sorted from blood. Subset here: CD45RA+ positively selected. Receptor source: a man younger than 45 in good health.

This chain links TRBV12-5 with TRBJ2-7; TRBD1 is a possible D gene (6 bases). The CDR3 extends over 14 amino acids. Germline V lookup: CDR1 LGHNT, CDR2 FRNRAP. Between the trimmed V and J ends, which lost 6 bases and 1 base, there was a span of 13 bases. CDR3 sequence reads: CASGAGQKSYEQYF. CDR3 nucleotides: TGTGCTAGTGGGGCCGGACAGAAATCCTACGAGCAGTACTTC.

The CDR3 spells CASSPASGGYEQYF. The DNA for the CDR3 is TGTGCCAGCAGCCCCGCCTCGGGGGGCTACGAGCAGTACTTC. This sequence joins TRBV11-2 and TRBJ2-7; 7 bases match TRBD2. The CDR3 has 14 residues. Trimming at V came to 5 bases and at J to 3 bases, leaving 7 bases not matched to a gene. The germline gives CDR1 SGHAT, CDR2 FQNNGV. Full variable domain (outside the CDR3, taken from reference TRBV11-2 and TRBJ2-7): EAGVAQSPRYKIIEKRQSVAFWCNPISGHATLYWYQQILGQGPKLLIQFQNNGVVDDSQLPKDRFSAERLKGVDSTLKIQPAKLEDSAVYLCASSPASGGYEQYFGPGTRLTVT.

The chain carries TRBV18 and TRBJ2-2, with D perhaps being TRBD1 or TRBD2 (5 bases each). This CDR3 is 16 amino acids long. V was cut by 5 bases and J by 1 base, with 14 bases left in between. From germline, CDR1 is KGHSH and CDR2 LQKENI. CDR3 region: CASSTNRDENTGELFF. In nucleotides, the CDR3 is TGTGCCAGCTCAACGAACCGGGACGAGAACACCGGGGAGCTGTTTTTT.